Each of the 14 T cell receptor beta chains below was sequenced from the same sample in a study of metastatic and nonmetastatic thyroid tumors. TCRdb reanalyzed the PCR reads via MiXCR. Among some 17,000 clones listed, under 30% were seen once. Until they underwent thyroid surgery, no patient had received any treatment. Sequencing was carried out using adjacent normal tissue. These receptors came from a female donor with papillary thyroid cancer or a benign thyroid nodule (not recorded which). Some clones in this sample may be carry-over from other donors' samples.

The chain recombines TRBV12-3 or TRBV12-4 with TRBJ1-1, with D maybe TRBD1 (5 bases). Between the trimmed V and J ends, which lost 3 bases and 1 base, there was a span of 9 bases. This CDR3 has 14 amino acids. In DNA, the CDR3 is TGTGCCAGCAGTTTTCTTGGACAGAACACTGAAGCTTTCTTT. Translating gives CASSFLGQNTEAFF.

This clone was observed a handful of times. The chain has TRBV28 and TRBJ2-7, with D maybe TRBD1 (5 bases). Germline loops: CDR1 MDHEN, CDR2 SYDVKM. The CDR3 extends over 12 amino acids. V was pared by 10 bases and J by 6 bases, with 16 bases between. DNA for the CDR3: TGTGCCACCACCTCACAAGGGGTCGAGCAGTACTTC. This sequence encodes CATTSQGVEQYF.

This clone was picked up a small number of times. The rearrangement uses TRBV6-2 or TRBV6-3 and TRBJ2-1; TRBD2 matches 10 bases. CDR1 MNHEY and CDR2 SVGEGT come from the germline V gene. CDR3 length equals 16 residues. V shed 0 bases and J 4 bases; nucleotides not matched to a gene: 3. The CDR3 spells CASSYSGSGGYNEQFF. In nucleotides, the CDR3 is TGTGCCAGCAGTTACTCGGGTAGCGGGGGGTACAATGAGCAGTTCTTC.

This clone showed up just a few times. J is TRBJ2-7 and V is TRBV27, with a weak D call TRBD2 (5 bases). From germline, CDR1 is MNHEY and CDR2 SMNVEV (reference sequence). Trimming took off 5 bases at V and 0 bases at J, with 11 bases between the two ends. CDR3 length: 14 residues. The chain's CDR3 is CASSLTTNSYEQYF. The CDR3 DNA reads as TGTGCCAGCAGTCTGACTACTAACTCCTACGAGCAGTACTTC.

This clone has only a few counts. The chain is built from TRBV12-3 or TRBV12-4 and TRBJ1-5; D remains ambiguous. This CDR3 region has 13 residues. Trimming pared 7 bases from V and 6 bases from J, leaving 13 bases between. The DNA for the CDR3 is TGTGCCAGCACCCTTGAGGTTGGTCAGCCCCAGCATTTT. It encodes CASTLEVGQPQHF.

V gene TRBV5-6 combines with J gene TRBJ2-2; possible D gene TRBD2, 5 bases. Germline V gives CDR1 SGHDT, CDR2 YYEEEE. Trimming removed 4 bases at V and 6 bases at J, with 13 bases between. The CDR3 contains 14 residues. The CDR3 DNA sequence: TGTGCCAGCAGCCCCCGAGCGGACTCCGGGGAGCTGTTTTTT. The encoded protein is CASSPRADSGELFF.

By its share, this clone is medium-sized. The chain carries TRBV2 and TRBJ2-3; D call uncertain. V was pared by 5 bases and J by 0 bases, with 3 bases between. The CDR3 spans 12 residues. Germline CDR1 SNHLY, CDR2 FYNNEI. The CDR3 bases are TGTGCCAGCAGTACTAGCACAGATACGCAGTATTTT. Residues: CASSTSTDTQYF.

The chain joins TRBV5-1 to TRBJ2-7, with D uncertain. CDR1 is SGHRS and CDR2 is YFSETQ in the germline V gene. The CDR3 contains 14 residues. V lost 0 bases and J lost 5, with 12 bases in between. The CDR3 sequence is CASSLDRQPDEQYF. The CDR3 DNA is TGCGCCAGCAGCTTGGACCGACAACCCGACGAGCAGTACTTC.

The J gene is TRBJ2-7, the V gene TRBV28, with D perhaps TRBD1 (6 bases). The V gene lost 7 bases and the J gene lost 7 bases, with 20 bases spanning the gap. The CDR3 length is 14 residues. The germline CDR1 and CDR2 sequences are MDHEN and SYDVKM. This CDR3 is CASTRTATRREQYF. CDR3 sequence (DNA): TGTGCCAGCACCCGGACAGCAACTCGTCGAGAGCAGTACTTC.

The chain is built from TRBV4-2 and TRBJ2-7; possible D gene TRBD2, 6 bases. The CDR3 is 18 residues long. CDR1 is LGHNA and CDR2 is YNFKEQ in the germline V gene. Trimming cost V 1 base and J 0 bases, with 19 bases left between them. The DNA for the CDR3 is TGTGCCAGCAGCCAAGGGGCTAGTGGGAGCGGGTACTCCTACGAGCAGTACTTC. As protein: CASSQGASGSGYSYEQYF.

By frequency in the sample, this clone is medium-sized. V usage is TRBV2 and J usage is TRBJ2-7, with D perhaps given as TRBD1 or TRBD2 (5 bases each). Trimming left V 7 bases short and J 5 bases short, with 18 bases between. Germline CDR1 SNHLY, CDR2 FYNNEI. The CDR3 totals 14 residues. The CDR3 DNA is TGTGCCAGCACCTCCCCGGGGCGGAACCACGAGCAGTACTTC. It specifies CASTSPGRNHEQYF.

This clone was seen a few times. The V call is TRBV29-1, the J call TRBJ2-2, with D possibly being TRBD2 (6 bases). V was trimmed by 5 bases and J by 5 bases, leaving 18 bases between them. The CDR3 sequence is 15 residues long. The germline V gene has CDR1 SQVTM and CDR2 ANQGSEA. As DNA, the CDR3 is TGCAGCGTTCCTTCCGGGGGAGGTCAAACCGGGGAGCTGTTTTTT. Translating it yields CSVPSGGGQTGELFF.

Here the CDR3 DNA reads TGTGCCAGCAGTTTAGTAGTTCGGGAGACCCAGTACTTC. This codes for CASSLVVRETQYF. J is TRBJ2-5 and V is TRBV12-3 or TRBV12-4; D ambiguous. This CDR3 has 13 amino acids. The germline V and J ends were trimmed by 1 base and 5 bases, with 8 bases remaining between them.

This clone ranks as large. V is TRBV20-1 and J is TRBJ2-5; 8 bases align to TRBD2. The length of the CDR3 is 12 residues. After removal of 5 bases from V and 3 bases from J, the junction contained 2 bases not matched to a gene. The V gene's germline CDR1 is DFQATT and CDR2 SNEGSKA (reference sequence). The CDR3 sequence is CSAQGLEETQYF. CDR3 bases: TGCAGTGCTCAGGGACTAGAAGAGACCCAGTACTTC.